This note documents a single T cell receptor (beta chain) sequence. The antigen is not known. Produced via immunoSEQ multiplex PCR; TCRdb's table is partial and in-frame only. The table records 180,000 or so clones, about 90% of them present only once. Second doses at about 4 or about 12 weeks were pooled. These data originate in a study of T cell responses to AZD1222 COVID-19 vaccine. Study-level results: The donor group comprised mostly white British people and more females; the analysis possibly underestimated clonal diversity. Repertoires in all cases were sampled only once the peak T cell response had passed. Spike-specific TCR depth and breadth grew after two AZD1222 doses.

This receptor was obtained from an adult who received the AZD1222 COVID-19 vaccine. Material: peripheral blood, obtained 28 days after the second AZD1222 dose.

Here the CDR3 reads CATRARDYGYTF. CDR3 DNA sequence: TGTGCTACTAGGGCCAGGGACTATGGCTACACCTTC. The gene calls are TRBV6-5 and TRBJ1-2; TRBD1 is a possible D gene (5 bases). The CDR3 has 12 amino acids. CDR1 is MNHEY and CDR2 is SVGAGI in the germline V gene.